This T cell receptor beta chain came from a study of blood T cell repertoires in COVID-19. Background on the study: There were acute and convalescent COVID-19 samples, and they came from the United States, Italy and Spain. In each case, the material was cDNA or gDNA derived from T cells, B-cell-depleted T cells, or PBMCs.

Seattle researchers signed up patients amid active infection and tracked them longitudinally. Methods used by the authors: Reference gene primers were amplified, and this amplification served to estimate nucleated cell counts. Clones were sequenced by immunoSEQ multiplex PCR, and TCRdb holds only the in-frame ones, with some missing. D and trimming come from the DNA, and the V and J calls and clone size come from that table. This sample carries 97,000 or so clones, roughly 90% of them seen once, and the ten largest clones take approximately 1.9%. The sample comprised peripheral blood. The clonotype originates from a woman between 45 and 65 years old with COVID-19, enrolled during active disease.

CDR3 loop: CASSPMRGNQPQHF. The CDR3 nucleotides are TGTGCCAGCTCACCGATGCGGGGCAATCAGCCCCAGCATTTT. The chain combines TRBV18 with TRBJ1-5; D not certain. Trimming pared 3 bases from V and 2 bases from J, leaving 8 bases between. Germline CDR1 is KGHSH and CDR2 is LQKENI. The CDR3 runs to 14 residues.